This T cell receptor (beta chain) was profiled in a study of OX40 agonist ivuxolimab in advanced cancers. Looking at the study overall: Patients received the agonistic anti-OX40 (CD134) antibody ivuxolimab.

Measured with immunoSEQ multiplex PCR; TCRdb has only the in-frame clones, and not every one. The table includes tens of thousands of clones, roughly 80% detected once. The sample holds a few counts of this clone. The CDR3 covers 12 residues. V lost 6 bases and J 5 bases, leaving 8 bases between the germline ends. Germline CDR1 and CDR2: LNHDA and SQIVND (reference sequence). Sequences were derived from CD4+ or CD8+ T cells sorted from blood, sampled in a trial of the OX40 agonist ivuxolimab. The TCR comes from an adult with an advanced solid tumor such as melanoma, head and neck, liver or kidney cancer. The chain joins TRBV19 to TRBJ1-5; D ambiguous. The DNA for the CDR3 is TGTGCCAGTAGGTGGAGGGATCAGCCCCAGCATTTT. It encodes CASRWRDQPQHF. The full variable domain, in which reference TRBV19 and TRBJ1-5 provide the parts outside the CDR3, is DGGITQSPKYLFRKEGQNVTLSCEQNLNHDAMYWYRQDPGQGLRLIYYSQIVNDFQKGDIAEGYSVSREKKESFPLTVTSAQKNPTAFYLCASRWRDQPQHFGDGTRLSIL.